Described below is a single TCR beta chain sequence and its context. Its antigen is not known. It was by quantitative 5'-RACE with molecular barcodes that TCR beta libraries were made. TCRdb re-derived calls from the 5' RACE reads in MiXCR, one entry per CDR3 protein. The sample lists approximately 300,000 distinct CDR3 sequences; around 19% were seen once. The CDR3 has 15 amino acids. The germline V gene encodes CDR1 KGHDR and CDR2 SFDVKD. Trimming left V 1 base short and J 7 bases short, with 13 bases between. The data stem from a study of CD8 T cells in ankylosing spondylitis. Study-wide findings and caveats: A number of the motif variants had already been described in reactive arthritis synovial fluid and blood. As reported, disease-linked clones showed significant enrichment in matched ankylosing spondylitis synovial fluid.

This clonotype originated in a male donor with ankylosing spondylitis or in good health (not recorded which). Sequencing used blood, either unsorted or a sorted T cell fraction (not recorded which). This chain uses TRBV24-1 with TRBJ2-1; D uncertain. In DNA, the CDR3 is TGTGCCACCAGTGATTTATGGGGATGGGATAATGAGCAGTTCTTC. It specifies CATSDLWGWDNEQFF.